The source of this T cell receptor beta chain is a study of OX40 agonist ivuxolimab in advanced cancers. Whole-study findings and limits: CD4+ and CD8+ T cells in blood underwent clonal expansion by week 6 at 0.1 to 3.0 mg/kg. Patients with a partial response at 0.1-3.0 mg/kg had among the lowest clonal expansion.

Only one count was recorded for this clone. As yet, its antigen is unknown. Produced via immunoSEQ multiplex PCR; TCRdb's table is partial and in-frame only. This repertoire shows some 39,000 clones, more than 65% found once; its top ten account for approximately 10%. The germline V gene has CDR1 LNHDA and CDR2 SQIVND (reference sequence). The CDR3 is 16 amino acids. V was pared by 4 bases and J by 0 bases, with 15 bases between. The sample here was CD4+ or CD8+ T cells sorted from blood, taken in a trial of the OX40 agonist ivuxolimab. The chain is built from TRBV19 and TRBJ2-5, with a tentative D call TRBD2 (6 bases). The sequence was obtained from an adult with an advanced solid tumor such as melanoma, head and neck, liver or kidney cancer. CDR3 nucleotides: TGTGCCAGTAGTACCCGGGACTCCTGGTACCAAGAGACCCAGTACTTC. This sequence encodes CASSTRDSWYQETQYF.